This T cell receptor beta chain was observed in a study of T cells after yellow fever vaccination. TCRdb reanalysed the 5' RACE reads using MiXCR and keeps one entry per CDR3 protein. The table records about 210,000 distinct CDR3 sequences, less than 3.5% of them present only once. This CDR3 spans 13 amino acids. The V gene's germline CDR1 is LGHDT and CDR2 YNNKEL (reference sequence). With 4 bases removed from V and 7 bases from J, the gap between germline ends came to 12 bases. This clonotype was detected only a few times. The chain carries TRBV3-1 and TRBJ2-3; TRBD2 is a possible D gene (6 bases). This TCR derives from a man younger than 35 who received the YFV17D yellow fever vaccine. Sequenced material: CD4+ T cells sorted from PBMCs, taken 10 days after the yellow fever booster vaccination. CDR3 sequence (DNA): TGTGCCAGCAGCCCCCAGGAGGGGCATACGCAGTATTTT. Its translation is CASSPQEGHTQYF.